The T cell receptor beta chain described here comes from a study of blood T cells in healthy people across ages. It was with a sample-barcoded 5' primer and a J-beta primer mix that a second PCR of roughly 7 to 12 cycles was run. Every cDNA molecule carried a tag from a template-switch adaptor bearing 12 random nucleotides. One entry per CDR3 protein, called by TCRdb with MiXCR from the 5' RACE reads. Among about 1,600,000 distinct CDR3 sequences listed, 42% were seen once. The ends were cut back, 6 bases at V and 0 bases at J, with 15 bases in the middle. The germline gives CDR1 MDHEN, CDR2 SYDVKM. The CDR3 consists of 15 residues.

The gene calls are TRBV28 and TRBJ2-7; a possible D gene is TRBD1 (6 bases). Source material: blood. The sequence derives from a woman between 18 and 30 years old in good health. The CDR3 DNA follows: TGTGCCAGCAGATTCGGGACAAAGAGCTCCTACGAGCAGTACTTC. This codes for CASRFGTKSSYEQYF.